This TCR beta chain was recorded in a study of blood T cell repertoires in COVID-19. Study-wide context: Acute and convalescent COVID-19 samples came from the United States, Italy and Spain.

In the source study's methods: Using reference gene primer amplification, nucleated cell counts were estimated. The data were produced by immunoSEQ multiplex PCR, yet TCRdb's version contains in-frame clones alone and is incomplete. D and trimming were read from the DNA, whereas the V and J calls and clone size are those reported in that table. Of around 130,000 clones listed, about 84% are singletons. The clonotype originates from a woman in her sixties or seventies with acute or convalescent COVID-19. The sequenced sample was peripheral blood.

The CDR3 coding sequence is TGCGCCAGCAGCGCCGGGACAGGGATCGGGGAGCTGTTTTTT. Protein: CASSAGTGIGELFF. The chain employs TRBV10-1 and TRBJ2-2; 9 bases line up with TRBD1. The CDR3 covers 14 residues. V dropped 6 bases and J dropped 7; count of bases not matched to a gene: 6. Germline V lookup: CDR1 WNHNN, CDR2 SYGVQD (reference sequence).